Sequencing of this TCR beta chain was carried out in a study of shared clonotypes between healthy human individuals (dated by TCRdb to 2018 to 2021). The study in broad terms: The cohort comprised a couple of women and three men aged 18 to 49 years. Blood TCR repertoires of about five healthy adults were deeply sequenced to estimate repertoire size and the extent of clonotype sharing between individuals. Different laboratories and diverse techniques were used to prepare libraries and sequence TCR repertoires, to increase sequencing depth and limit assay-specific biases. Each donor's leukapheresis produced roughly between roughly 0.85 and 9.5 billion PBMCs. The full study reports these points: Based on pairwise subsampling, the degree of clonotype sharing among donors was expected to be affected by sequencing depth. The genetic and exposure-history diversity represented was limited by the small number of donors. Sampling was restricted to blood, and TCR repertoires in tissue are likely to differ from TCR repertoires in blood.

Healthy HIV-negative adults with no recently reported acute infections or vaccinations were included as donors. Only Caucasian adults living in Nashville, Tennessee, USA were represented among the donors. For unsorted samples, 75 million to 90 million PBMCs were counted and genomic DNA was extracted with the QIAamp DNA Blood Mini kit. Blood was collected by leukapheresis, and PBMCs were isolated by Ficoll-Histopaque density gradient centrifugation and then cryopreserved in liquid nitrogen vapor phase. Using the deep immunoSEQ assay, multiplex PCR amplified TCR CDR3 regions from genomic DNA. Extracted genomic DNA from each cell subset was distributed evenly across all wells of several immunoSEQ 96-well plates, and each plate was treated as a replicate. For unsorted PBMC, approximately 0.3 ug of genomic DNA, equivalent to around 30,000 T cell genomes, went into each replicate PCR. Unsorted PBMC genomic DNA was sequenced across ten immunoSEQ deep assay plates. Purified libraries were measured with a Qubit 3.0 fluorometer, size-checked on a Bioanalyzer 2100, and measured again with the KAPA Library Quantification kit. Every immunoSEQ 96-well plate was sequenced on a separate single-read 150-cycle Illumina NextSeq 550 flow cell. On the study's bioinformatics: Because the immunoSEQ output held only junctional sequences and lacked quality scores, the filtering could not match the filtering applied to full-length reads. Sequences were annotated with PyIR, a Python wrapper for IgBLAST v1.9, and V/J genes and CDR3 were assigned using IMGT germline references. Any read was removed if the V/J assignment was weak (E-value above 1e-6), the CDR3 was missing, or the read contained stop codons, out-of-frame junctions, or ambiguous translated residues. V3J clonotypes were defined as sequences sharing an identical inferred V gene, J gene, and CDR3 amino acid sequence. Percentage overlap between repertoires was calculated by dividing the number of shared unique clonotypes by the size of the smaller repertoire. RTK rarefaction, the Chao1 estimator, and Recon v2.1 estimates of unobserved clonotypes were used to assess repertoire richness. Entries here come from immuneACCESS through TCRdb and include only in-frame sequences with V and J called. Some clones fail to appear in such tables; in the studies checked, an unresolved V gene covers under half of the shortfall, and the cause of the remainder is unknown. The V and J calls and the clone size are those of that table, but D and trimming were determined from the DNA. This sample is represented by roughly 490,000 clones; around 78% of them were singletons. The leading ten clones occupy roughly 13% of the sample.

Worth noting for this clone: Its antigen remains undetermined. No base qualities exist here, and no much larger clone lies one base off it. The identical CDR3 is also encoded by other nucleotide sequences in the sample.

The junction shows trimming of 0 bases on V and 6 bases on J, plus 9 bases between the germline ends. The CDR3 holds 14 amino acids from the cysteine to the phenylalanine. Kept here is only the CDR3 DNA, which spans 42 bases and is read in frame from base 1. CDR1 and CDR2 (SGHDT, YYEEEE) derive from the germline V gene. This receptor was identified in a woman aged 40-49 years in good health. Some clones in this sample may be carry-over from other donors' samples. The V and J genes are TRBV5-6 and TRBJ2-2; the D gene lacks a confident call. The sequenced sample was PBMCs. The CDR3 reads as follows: CASSLGLAAGELFF. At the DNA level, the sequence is TGTGCCAGCAGCTTGGGACTGGCGGCCGGGGAGCTGTTTTTT.